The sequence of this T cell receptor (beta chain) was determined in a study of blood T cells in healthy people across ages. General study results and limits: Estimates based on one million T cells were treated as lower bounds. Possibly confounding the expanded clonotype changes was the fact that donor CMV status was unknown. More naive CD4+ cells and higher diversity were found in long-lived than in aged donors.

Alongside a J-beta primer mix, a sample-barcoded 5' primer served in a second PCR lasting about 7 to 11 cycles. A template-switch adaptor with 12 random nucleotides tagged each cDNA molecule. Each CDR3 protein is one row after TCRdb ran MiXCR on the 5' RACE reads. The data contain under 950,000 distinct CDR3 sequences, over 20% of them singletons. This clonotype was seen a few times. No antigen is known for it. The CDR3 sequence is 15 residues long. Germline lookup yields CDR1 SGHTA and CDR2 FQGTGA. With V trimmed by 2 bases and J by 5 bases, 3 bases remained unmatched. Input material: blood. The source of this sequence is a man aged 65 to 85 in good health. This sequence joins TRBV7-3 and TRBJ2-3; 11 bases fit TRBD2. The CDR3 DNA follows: TGTGCCAGCAGCTTATCGGGACTAGCGGTAGATACGCAGTATTTT. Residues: CASSLSGLAVDTQYF.